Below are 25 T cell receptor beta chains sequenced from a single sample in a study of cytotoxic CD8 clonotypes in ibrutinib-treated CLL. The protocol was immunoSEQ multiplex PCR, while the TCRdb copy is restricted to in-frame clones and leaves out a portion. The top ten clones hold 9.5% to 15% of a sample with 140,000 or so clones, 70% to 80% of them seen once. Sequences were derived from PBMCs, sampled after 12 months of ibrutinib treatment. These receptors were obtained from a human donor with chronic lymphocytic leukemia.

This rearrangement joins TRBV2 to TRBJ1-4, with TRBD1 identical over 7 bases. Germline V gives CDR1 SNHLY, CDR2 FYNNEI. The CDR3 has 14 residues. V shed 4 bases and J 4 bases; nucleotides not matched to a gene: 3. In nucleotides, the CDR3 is TGTGCCAGCAGTGCAGGGACAGTTAATGAAAAACTGTTTTTT. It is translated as CASSAGTVNEKLFF.

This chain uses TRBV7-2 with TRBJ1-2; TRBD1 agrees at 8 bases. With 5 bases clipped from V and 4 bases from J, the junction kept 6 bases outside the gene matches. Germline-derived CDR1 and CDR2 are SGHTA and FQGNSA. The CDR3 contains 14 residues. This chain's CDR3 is CASSPGQGGYGYTF. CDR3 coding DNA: TGTGCCAGCAGCCCCGGACAGGGAGGCTATGGCTACACCTTC.

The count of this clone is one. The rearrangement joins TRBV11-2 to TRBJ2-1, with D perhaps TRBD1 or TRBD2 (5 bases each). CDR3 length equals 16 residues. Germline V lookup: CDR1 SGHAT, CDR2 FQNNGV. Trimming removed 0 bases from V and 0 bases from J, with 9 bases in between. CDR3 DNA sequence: TGTGCCAGCAGCTTAGACGGGGCGAGCTCCTACAATGAGCAGTTCTTC. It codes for CASSLDGASSYNEQFF.

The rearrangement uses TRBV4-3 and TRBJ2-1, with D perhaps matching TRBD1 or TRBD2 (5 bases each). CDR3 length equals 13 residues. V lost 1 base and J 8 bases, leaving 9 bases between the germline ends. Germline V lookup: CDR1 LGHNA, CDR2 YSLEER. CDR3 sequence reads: CASSQVEGYEQFF. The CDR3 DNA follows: TGCGCCAGCAGCCAAGTCGAGGGGTATGAGCAGTTCTTC.

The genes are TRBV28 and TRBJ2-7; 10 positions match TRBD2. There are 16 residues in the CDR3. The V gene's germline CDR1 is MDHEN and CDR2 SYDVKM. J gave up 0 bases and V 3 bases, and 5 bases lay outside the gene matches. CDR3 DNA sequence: TGTGCCAGCAGTTTTGAGCGGGAGGGTCTCTCCTACGAGCAGTACTTC. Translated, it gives CASSFEREGLSYEQYF.

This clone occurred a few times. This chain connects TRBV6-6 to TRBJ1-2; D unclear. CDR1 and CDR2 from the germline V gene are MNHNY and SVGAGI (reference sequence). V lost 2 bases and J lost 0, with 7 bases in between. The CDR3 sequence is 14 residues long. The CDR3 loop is CASSYGIANYGYTF. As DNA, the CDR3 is TGTGCCAGCAGTTACGGGATCGCTAACTATGGCTACACCTTC.

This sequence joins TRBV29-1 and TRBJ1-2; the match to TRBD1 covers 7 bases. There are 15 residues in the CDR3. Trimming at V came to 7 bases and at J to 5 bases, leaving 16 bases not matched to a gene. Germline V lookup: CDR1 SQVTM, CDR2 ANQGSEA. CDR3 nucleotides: TGCAGCGGACCCGTCTTAACAGGGGTTGGGTATGGCTACACCTTC. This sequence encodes CSGPVLTGVGYGYTF.

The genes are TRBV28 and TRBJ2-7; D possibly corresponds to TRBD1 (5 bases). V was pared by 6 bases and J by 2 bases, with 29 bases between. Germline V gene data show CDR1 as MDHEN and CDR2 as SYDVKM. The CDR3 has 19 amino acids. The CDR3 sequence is CASRPQRWTPTPQPYEQYF. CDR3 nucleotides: TGTGCCAGCAGACCTCAACGTTGGACACCTACTCCACAGCCCTACGAGCAGTACTTC.

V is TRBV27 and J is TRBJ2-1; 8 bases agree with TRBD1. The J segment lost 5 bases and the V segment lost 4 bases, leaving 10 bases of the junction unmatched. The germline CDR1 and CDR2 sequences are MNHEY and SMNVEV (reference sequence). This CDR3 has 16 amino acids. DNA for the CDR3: TGTGCCAGCAGTTGGTCTTCCGGGACAGGACACAATGAGCAGTTCTTC. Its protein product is CASSWSSGTGHNEQFF.

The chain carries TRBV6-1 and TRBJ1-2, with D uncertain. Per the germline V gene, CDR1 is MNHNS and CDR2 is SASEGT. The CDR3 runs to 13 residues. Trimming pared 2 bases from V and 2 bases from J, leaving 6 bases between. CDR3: CASSESANYGYTF. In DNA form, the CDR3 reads TGTGCCAGCAGTGAAAGTGCGAACTATGGCTACACCTTC.

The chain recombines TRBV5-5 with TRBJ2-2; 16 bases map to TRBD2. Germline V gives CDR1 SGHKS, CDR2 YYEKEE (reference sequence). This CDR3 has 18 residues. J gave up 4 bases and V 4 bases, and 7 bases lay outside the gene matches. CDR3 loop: CASSLPGTSGRGTGELFF. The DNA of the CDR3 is TGTGCCAGCAGCCTACCCGGGACTAGCGGGAGGGGCACCGGGGAGCTGTTTTTT.

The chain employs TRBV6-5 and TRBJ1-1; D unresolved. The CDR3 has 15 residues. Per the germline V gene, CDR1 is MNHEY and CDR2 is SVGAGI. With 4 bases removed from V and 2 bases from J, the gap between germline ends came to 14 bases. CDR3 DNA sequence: TGTGCCAGCAGTTTGCCCCTTGCAGACAACACTGAAGCTTTCTTT. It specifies CASSLPLADNTEAFF.

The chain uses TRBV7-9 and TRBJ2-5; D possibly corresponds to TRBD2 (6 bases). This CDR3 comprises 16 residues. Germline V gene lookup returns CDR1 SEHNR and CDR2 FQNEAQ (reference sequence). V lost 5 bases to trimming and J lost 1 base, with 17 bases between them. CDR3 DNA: TGTGCCAGCAGCCCCCTTGGGCGGGGCCGCCAAGAGACCCAGTACTTC. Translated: CASSPLGRGRQETQYF. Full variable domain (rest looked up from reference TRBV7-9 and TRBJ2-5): DTGVSQNPRHKITKRGQNVTFRCDPISEHNRLYWYRQTLGQGPEFLTYFQNEAQLEKSRLLSDRFSAERPKGSFSTLEIQRTEQGDSAMYLCASSPLGRGRQETQYFGPGTRLLVL.

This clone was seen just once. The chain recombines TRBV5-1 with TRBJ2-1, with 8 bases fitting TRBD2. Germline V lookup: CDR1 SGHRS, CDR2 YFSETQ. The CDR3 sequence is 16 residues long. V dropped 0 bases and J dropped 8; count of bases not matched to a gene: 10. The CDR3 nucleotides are TGCGCCAGCAGCTTGGCCACAGCGGGAGAGGGCCATGAGCAGTTCTTC. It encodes CASSLATAGEGHEQFF. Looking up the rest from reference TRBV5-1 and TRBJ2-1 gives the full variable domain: KAGVTQTPRYLIKTRGQQVTLSCSPISGHRSVSWYQQTPGQGLQFLFEYFSETQRNKGNFPGRFSGRQFSNSRSEMNVSTLELGDSALYLCASSLATAGEGHEQFFGPGTRLTVL.

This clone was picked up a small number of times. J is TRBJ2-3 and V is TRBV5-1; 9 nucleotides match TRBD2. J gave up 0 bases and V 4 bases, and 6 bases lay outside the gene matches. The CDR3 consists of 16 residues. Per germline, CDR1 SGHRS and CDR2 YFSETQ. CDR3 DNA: TGCGCCAGCAGCGGGACTAGCTTGGCTAGCACAGATACGCAGTATTTT. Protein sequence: CASSGTSLASTDTQYF. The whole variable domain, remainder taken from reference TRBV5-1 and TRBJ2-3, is KAGVTQTPRYLIKTRGQQVTLSCSPISGHRSVSWYQQTPGQGLQFLFEYFSETQRNKGNFPGRFSGRQFSNSRSEMNVSTLELGDSALYLCASSGTSLASTDTQYFGPGTRLTVL.

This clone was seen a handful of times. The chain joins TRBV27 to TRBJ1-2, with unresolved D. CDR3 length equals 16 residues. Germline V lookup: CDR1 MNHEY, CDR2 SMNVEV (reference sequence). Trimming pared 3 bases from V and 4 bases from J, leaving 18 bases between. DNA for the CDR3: TGTGCCAGCAGTTTCAGAGTCCAATACCAACCCTATGGCTACACCTTC. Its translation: CASSFRVQYQPYGYTF.

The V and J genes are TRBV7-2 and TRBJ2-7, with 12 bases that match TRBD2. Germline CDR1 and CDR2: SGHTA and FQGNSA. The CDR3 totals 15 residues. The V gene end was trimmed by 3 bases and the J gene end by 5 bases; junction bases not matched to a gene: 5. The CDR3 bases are TGTGCCAGCAGCTTGTGGACTAGCGGGATCGACGAGCAGTACTTC. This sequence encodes CASSLWTSGIDEQYF.

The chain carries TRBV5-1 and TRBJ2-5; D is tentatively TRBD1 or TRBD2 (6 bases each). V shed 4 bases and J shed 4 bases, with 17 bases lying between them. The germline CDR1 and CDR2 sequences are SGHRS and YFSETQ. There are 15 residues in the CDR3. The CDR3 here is CASSPGWGAGETQYF. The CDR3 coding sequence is TGCGCCAGCAGCCCCGGGTGGGGGGCAGGAGAGACCCAGTACTTC.

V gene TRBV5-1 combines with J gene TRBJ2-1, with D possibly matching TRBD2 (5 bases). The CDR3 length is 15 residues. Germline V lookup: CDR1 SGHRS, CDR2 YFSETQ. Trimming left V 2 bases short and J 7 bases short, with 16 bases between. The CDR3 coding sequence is TGCGCCAGCAGCTTTGGGAGACTATCGTTTAATGAGCAGTTCTTC. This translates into CASSFGRLSFNEQFF.

This CDR3 is CASSLEGADTQYF. The DNA for the CDR3 is TGTGCCAGCAGCTTAGAGGGGGCAGATACGCAGTATTTT. The V call is TRBV7-2, the J call TRBJ2-3, with D possibly matching TRBD1 (6 bases). The V gene's germline CDR1 is SGHTA and CDR2 FQGNSA. The CDR3 length is 13 residues. The V gene lost 1 base and the J gene lost 4 bases, with 6 bases spanning the gap.

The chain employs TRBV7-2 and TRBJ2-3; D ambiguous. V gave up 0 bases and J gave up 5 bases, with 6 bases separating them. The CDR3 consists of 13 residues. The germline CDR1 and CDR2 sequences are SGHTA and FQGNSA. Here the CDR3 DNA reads TGTGCCAGCAGCTTAGCCTACATAGATACGCAGTATTTT. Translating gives CASSLAYIDTQYF.

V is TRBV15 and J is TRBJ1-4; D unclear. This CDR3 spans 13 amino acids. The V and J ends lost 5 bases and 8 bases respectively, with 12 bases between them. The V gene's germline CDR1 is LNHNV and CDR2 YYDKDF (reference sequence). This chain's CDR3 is CATSRRRPEKLFF. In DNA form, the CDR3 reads TGTGCCACCAGCCGAAGACGGCCCGAAAAACTGTTTTTT.

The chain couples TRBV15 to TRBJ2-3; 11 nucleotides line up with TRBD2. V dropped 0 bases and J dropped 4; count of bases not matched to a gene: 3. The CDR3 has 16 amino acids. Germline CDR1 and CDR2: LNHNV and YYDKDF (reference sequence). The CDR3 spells CATSRDLAGGSDTQYF. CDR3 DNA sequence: TGTGCCACCAGCAGAGATCTAGCGGGAGGATCAGATACGCAGTATTTT.

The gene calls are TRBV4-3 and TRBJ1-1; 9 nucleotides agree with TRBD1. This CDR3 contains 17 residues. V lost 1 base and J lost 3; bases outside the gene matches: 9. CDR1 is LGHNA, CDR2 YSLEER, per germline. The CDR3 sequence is CASSQGTGDLGDTEAFF. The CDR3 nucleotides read TGCGCCAGCAGCCAAGGGACAGGGGACCTTGGGGACACTGAAGCTTTCTTT.

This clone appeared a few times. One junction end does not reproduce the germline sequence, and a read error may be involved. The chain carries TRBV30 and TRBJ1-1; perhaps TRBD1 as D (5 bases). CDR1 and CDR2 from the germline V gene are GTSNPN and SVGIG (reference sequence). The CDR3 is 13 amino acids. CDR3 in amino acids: CAWSVAGRDSSRF. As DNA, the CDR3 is TGTGCCTGGAGTGTAGCCGGCCGGGACTCCTCGAGGTTT. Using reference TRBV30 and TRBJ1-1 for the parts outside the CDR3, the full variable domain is SQTIHQWPATLVQPVGSPLSLECTVEGTSNPNLYWYRQAAGRGLQLLFYSVGIGQISSEVPQNLSASRPQDRQFILSSKKLLLSDSGFYLCAWSVAGRDSSRFGQGTRLTVV.